Below are 15 T cell receptor beta chains sequenced from a single sample in a study of spatial heterogeneity in lung cancer (dated by TCRdb to about 2019). The protocol used for the library was 5' RACE. TCRdb records NextSeq 500 as the sequencer. TCRdb's own reprocessing of the public reads used fastp at Q25 and MiXCR and kept productive beta chains. All rows with the same CDR3 protein become a single entry with the most common DNA and genes. The sample has about 45,000 distinct CDR3 sequences on record, about 13% of them singletons. The biggest ten clones account for around 54% of the sample. The time point label of this sample denotes: sample taken at primary tumor resection. The sample was PBMCs, taken at surgery. The source is a male donor with early-stage non-small cell lung cancer.

This clonotype came up many times. The V call is TRBV4-1, the J call TRBJ2-1; 9 bases map to TRBD2. The CDR3 sequence is 17 residues long. Germline lookup yields CDR1 MGHRA and CDR2 YSYEKL. V trimming: 0 bases; J trimming: 2 bases; junction bases outside the gene matches: 5. The CDR3 reads CASSQDSLAGPYNEQFF. The CDR3 DNA reads TGCGCCAGCAGCCAAGATAGCCTAGCGGGACCCTACAATGAGCAGTTCTTC.

This clonotype was detected a few times. The rearrangement joins TRBV11-3 to TRBJ2-3; the match to TRBD2 covers 9 bases. Germline V gene data show CDR1 as SGHNT and CDR2 as YENEEA. CDR3 size: 16 residues. V gave up 4 bases and J gave up 8 bases; unmatched junction bases: 13. The CDR3 is CASSSQGPLAGGTQYF. The CDR3 DNA sequence: TGTGCCAGCAGCTCCCAGGGGCCACTAGCGGGCGGTACGCAGTATTTT.

This clonotype was recorded at least ten times. The chain combines TRBV20-1 with TRBJ2-1; D not certain. Germline CDR1 DFQATT, CDR2 SNEGSKA (reference sequence). This CDR3 spans 14 amino acids. Trimming stripped 0 bases from V and 2 bases from J, with 8 bases between. This CDR3 is CSARELVPYNEQFF. The CDR3 DNA follows: TGCAGTGCTAGAGAATTAGTTCCCTACAATGAGCAGTTCTTC.

This clonotype was found a few times. The chain has TRBV28 and TRBJ2-7; D remains ambiguous. This CDR3 spans 15 amino acids. Germline V CDR1 and CDR2: MDHEN, SYDVKM. V was clipped by 7 bases and J by 3 bases, with 19 bases between them. The CDR3 region is CASTPRSLRDYEQYF. In DNA, the CDR3 is TGTGCCAGCACCCCTCGGAGCCTTCGAGACTACGAGCAGTACTTC.

This clonotype was counted many times. The chain combines TRBV5-6 with TRBJ2-4; no definite D call. V shed 1 base and J shed 3 bases, with 11 bases lying between them. The CDR3 runs to 15 residues. Germline CDR1 is SGHDT and CDR2 is YYEEEE. The CDR3 region has the DNA TGTGCCAGCAGCTTGTTGGAAGGAAGCAAAAACATTCAGTACTTC. Residues: CASSLLEGSKNIQYF.

This clonotype has a handful of counts. The chain has TRBV6-5 and TRBJ1-2, with 10 bases that match TRBD1. Germline V gene data show CDR1 as MNHEY and CDR2 as SVGAGI. The junction had 4 bases not matched to a gene; V was cut back by 6 bases and J by 3 bases. This CDR3 has 14 amino acids. The CDR3, as DNA: TGTGCCAGCAGCGGACAGGGGGGCTACTATGGCTACACCTTC. It translates to CASSGQGGYYGYTF.

The genes are TRBV7-9 and TRBJ2-5; D perhaps matches TRBD1 (6 bases). This CDR3 contains 12 residues. The V gene's germline CDR1 is SEHNR and CDR2 FQNEAQ (reference sequence). V lost 5 bases and J lost 5, with 9 bases in between. This chain's CDR3 is CASSTDSETQYF. Written as DNA, the CDR3 is TGTGCCAGCAGCACGGACAGCGAGACCCAGTACTTC. The whole variable domain, remainder taken from reference TRBV7-9 and TRBJ2-5, is DTGVSQNPRHKITKRGQNVTFRCDPISEHNRLYWYRQTLGQGPEFLTYFQNEAQLEKSRLLSDRFSAERPKGSFSTLEIQRTEQGDSAMYLCASSTDSETQYFGPGTRLLVL.

This chain connects TRBV9 to TRBJ1-3; D unresolved. V was pared by 0 bases and J by 0 bases, with 10 bases between. The CDR3 sequence is 16 residues long. CDR1 is SGDLS and CDR2 is YYNGEE in the germline V gene. CDR3 loop: CASSVGSVASGNTIYF. In DNA form, the CDR3 reads TGTGCCAGCAGCGTAGGATCGGTGGCCTCTGGAAACACCATATATTTT.

Comment on this clonotype: One end of the junction fails to match germline, which may point to a read error. The rearrangement links TRBV19 to TRBJ2-1; 13 bases are a match to TRBD2. Germline V lookup: CDR1 LNHDA, CDR2 SQIVND (reference sequence). This CDR3 has 17 amino acids. CDR3 nucleotides: TGTGCCAGTAGTTTACTAGCGGGGGGGTCCTCCTACAATGAGCAGTTCTTT. This sequence encodes CASSLLAGGSSYNEQFF.

This clonotype has more than one count but fewer than ten. The V and J genes are TRBV11-3 and TRBJ2-3, with D unclear. CDR1 is SGHNT, CDR2 YENEEA, per germline. The CDR3 contains 17 residues. Trimming shortened V by 1 base and J by 0 bases, and 14 bases separated the two germline ends. CDR3 sequence (DNA): TGTGCCAGCAGCTTAGGATACGGCCGTACTAGCACAGATACGCAGTATTTT. It translates to CASSLGYGRTSTDTQYF. The full variable domain, with the rest looked up from reference TRBV11-3 and TRBJ2-3, is EAGVVQSPRYKIIEKKQPVAFWCNPISGHNTLYWYLQNLGQGPELLIRYENEEAVDDSQLPKDRFSAERLKGVDSTLKIQPAELGDSAVYLCASSLGYGRTSTDTQYFGPGTRLTVL.

Notes on this clonotype: The germline gene is not matched at one end of the junction; a read error may be the cause. CDR3 DNA sequence: TGTACCACCGCGGGGGTTTCCCTCACAGATACGCAGTATTTT. It translates to CTTAGVSLTDTQYF. J is TRBJ2-3 and V is TRBV20-1, with 7 positions matching TRBD2. This CDR3 has 14 amino acids. Germline V lookup: CDR1 DFQATT, CDR2 SNEGSKA (reference sequence).

This clonotype was recorded at least ten times. The chain joins TRBV7-8 to TRBJ2-7, with 10 bases aligning to TRBD2. The CDR3 is made up of 16 amino acids. J was trimmed by 0 bases and V by 5 bases; bases with no gene match: 7. Per the germline V gene, CDR1 is SGHVS and CDR2 is FQNEAQ. Written as DNA, the CDR3 is TGTGCCAGCAGCGGCCTCCTAGCGGGAGCCTCCTACGAGCAGTACTTC. Protein: CASSGLLAGASYEQYF.

This clonotype appeared many times. The chain recombines TRBV20-1 with TRBJ1-4; weak D call: TRBD1 (5 bases). The V gene's germline CDR1 is DFQATT and CDR2 SNEGSKA (reference sequence). The CDR3 is 11 amino acids. V was trimmed by 7 bases and J by 8 bases, leaving 11 bases between them. The CDR3 reads CSVFKGEKLFF. CDR3 DNA: TGCAGTGTTTTCAAGGGGGAAAAACTGTTTTTT.

This clonotype occurred a few times. The CDR3 spells CASNPGLAGPTYEQYF. The CDR3 nucleotides are TGTGCCAGCAATCCGGGACTAGCGGGACCAACCTACGAGCAGTACTTC. This chain uses TRBV2 with TRBJ2-7, with 13 bases matching TRBD2. With 7 bases clipped from V and 2 bases from J, the junction kept 8 bases outside the gene matches. This CDR3 comprises 16 residues. Germline CDR1 SNHLY, CDR2 FYNNEI.

V and J are TRBV18 and TRBJ2-3, with 7 nucleotides matching TRBD1. The CDR3 totals 16 residues. Germline V CDR1 and CDR2: KGHSH, LQKENI. Losses at the gene ends were 2 bases for V and 4 bases for J; bases not matched to a gene: 9. The CDR3 nucleotides read TGTGCCAGCTCACCATCTTACAGGGGAGATGCAGATACGCAGTATTTT. Translated: CASSPSYRGDADTQYF.